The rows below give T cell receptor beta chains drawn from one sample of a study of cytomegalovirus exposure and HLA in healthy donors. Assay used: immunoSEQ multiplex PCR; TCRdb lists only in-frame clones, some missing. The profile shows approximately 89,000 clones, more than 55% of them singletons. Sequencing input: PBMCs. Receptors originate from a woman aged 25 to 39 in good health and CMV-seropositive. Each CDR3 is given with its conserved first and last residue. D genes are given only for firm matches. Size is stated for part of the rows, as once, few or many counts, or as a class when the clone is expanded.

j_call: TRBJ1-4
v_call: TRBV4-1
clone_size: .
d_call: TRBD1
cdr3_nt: TGCGCCAGCAGCCTCGGACGAGAGACAGGGGGGAAGGGAAAACTGTTTTTT
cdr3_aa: CASSLGRETGGKGKLFF

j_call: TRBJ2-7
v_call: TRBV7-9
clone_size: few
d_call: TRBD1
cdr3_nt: TGTTCCAGCAGCTTGACAGGGGGCGAGCAGTACTTC
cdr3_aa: CSSSLTGGEQYF

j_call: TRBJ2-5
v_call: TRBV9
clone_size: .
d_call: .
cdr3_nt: TGTGCCAGCAGCCCCGGCAGGGGAGTGAGGGAGACCCAGTACTTC
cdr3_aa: CASSPGRGVRETQYF

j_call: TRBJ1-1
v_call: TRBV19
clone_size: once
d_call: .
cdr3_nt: TGTGCCAGTATGGACAGAAACACTGAAGCTTTCTTT
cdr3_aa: CASMDRNTEAFF

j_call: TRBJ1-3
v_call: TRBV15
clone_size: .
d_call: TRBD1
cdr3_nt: TGTGCCACCAGCAGTTTAGGGGGCGAAAACACCATATATTTT
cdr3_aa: CATSSLGGENTIYF

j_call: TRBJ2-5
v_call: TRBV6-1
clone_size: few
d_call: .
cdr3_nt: TGTGCCAGCAGTTGGGCCGCAAACCAAGAGACCCAGTACTTC
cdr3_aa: CASSWAANQETQYF

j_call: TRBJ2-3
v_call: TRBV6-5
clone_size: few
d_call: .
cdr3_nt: TGTGCCAGCAGTTACCTAGACAGGCGGTCTGATACGCAGTATTTT
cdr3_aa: CASSYLDRRSDTQYF

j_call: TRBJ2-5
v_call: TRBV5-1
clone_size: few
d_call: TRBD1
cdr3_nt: TGCGCCAGCAGCCCTATAGGGACAGAAGAAGAGACCCAGTACTTC
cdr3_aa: CASSPIGTEEETQYF

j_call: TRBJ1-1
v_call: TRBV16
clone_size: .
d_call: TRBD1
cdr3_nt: TGTGCCAGCAGCCGATTGGGACAGATGAACACTGAAGCTTTCTTT
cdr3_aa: CASSRLGQMNTEAFF

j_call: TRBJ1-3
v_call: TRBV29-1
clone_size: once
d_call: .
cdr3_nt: TGCAGCGGATGGACAGTCGGCGGAAACACCATATATTTT
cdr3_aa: CSGWTVGGNTIYF

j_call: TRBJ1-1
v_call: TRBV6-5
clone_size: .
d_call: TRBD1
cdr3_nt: TGTGCCAGCAGTCAAGGGGGCCCCCCTGGGACTGAAGCTTTCTTT
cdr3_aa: CASSQGGPPGTEAFF

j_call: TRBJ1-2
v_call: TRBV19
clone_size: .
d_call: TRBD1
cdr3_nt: TGTGCCAGTAGTAAAGGACAGGCGAGCTGTGGCTACACCTTC
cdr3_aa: CASSKGQASCGYTF

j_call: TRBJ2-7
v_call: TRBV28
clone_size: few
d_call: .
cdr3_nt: TGTGCCAGCAGTCCCCCGGACAAGCCCTACGAGCAGTACTTC
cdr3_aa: CASSPPDKPYEQYF

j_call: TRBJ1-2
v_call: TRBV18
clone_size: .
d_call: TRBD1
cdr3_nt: TGTGCCAGCTCACCGACAGGGGAGGACTATGGCTACACCTTC
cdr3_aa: CASSPTGEDYGYTF

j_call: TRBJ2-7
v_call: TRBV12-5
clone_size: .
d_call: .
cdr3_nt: TGTGCTAGCCGGGACATCGACGAGCAGTACTTC
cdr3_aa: CASRDIDEQYF

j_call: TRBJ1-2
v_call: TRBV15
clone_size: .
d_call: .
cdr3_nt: TGTGCCACCAGCAGAGATGAATGGGGACAAGATGGCTACACCTTC
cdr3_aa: CATSRDEWGQDGYTF

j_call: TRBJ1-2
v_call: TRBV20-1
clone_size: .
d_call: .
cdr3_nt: TGCAGTGCTGGTGGAGTCTATGGCTACACCTTC
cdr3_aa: CSAGGVYGYTF

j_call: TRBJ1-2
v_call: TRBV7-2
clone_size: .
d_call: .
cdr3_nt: TGTGCCAGCAGCCCAGGAAACCCTTATGGCTACACCTTC
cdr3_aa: CASSPGNPYGYTF

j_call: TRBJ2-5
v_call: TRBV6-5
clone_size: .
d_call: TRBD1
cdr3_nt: TGTGCCAGCAGTTACTCGGGGACAGGGGGGGAGACCCAGTACTTC
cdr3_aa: CASSYSGTGGETQYF

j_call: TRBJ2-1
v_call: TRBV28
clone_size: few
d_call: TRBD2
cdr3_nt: TGTGCCAGCAGTTACCCCGGACTAGCGGGGGACAATGAGCAGTTCTTC
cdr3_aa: CASSYPGLAGDNEQFF

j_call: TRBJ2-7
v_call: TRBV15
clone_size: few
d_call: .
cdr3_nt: TGTGCCACCAGCAGAGACCTAGACAGCGAGCAGTACTTC
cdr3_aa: CATSRDLDSEQYF

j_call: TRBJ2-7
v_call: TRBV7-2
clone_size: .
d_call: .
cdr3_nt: TGTGCCAGCAGCTTAGTGTCGGGGGACTACGAGCAGTACTTC
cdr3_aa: CASSLVSGDYEQYF

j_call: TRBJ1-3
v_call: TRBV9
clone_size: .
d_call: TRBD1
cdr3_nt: TGTGCCAGCAGCCCCCGGTTACAGGGGGTGGACACCATATATTTT
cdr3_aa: CASSPRLQGVDTIYF

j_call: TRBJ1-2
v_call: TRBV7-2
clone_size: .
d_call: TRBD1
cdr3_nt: TGTGCCAGCACTAACCAGGGACAGGGAAAACATGGCTACACCTTC
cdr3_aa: CASTNQGQGKHGYTF

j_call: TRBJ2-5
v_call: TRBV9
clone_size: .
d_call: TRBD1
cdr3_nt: TGTGCCAGCAGCTATGGGACAGAACTACAAGAGACCCAGTACTTC
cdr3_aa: CASSYGTELQETQYF

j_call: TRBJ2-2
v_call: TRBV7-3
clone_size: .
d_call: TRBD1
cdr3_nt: TGTGCCAGCAGCTTAGGGACAGGGAGAACCGGGGAGCTGTTTTTT
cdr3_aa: CASSLGTGRTGELFF

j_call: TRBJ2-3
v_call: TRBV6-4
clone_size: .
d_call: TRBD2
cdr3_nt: TGTGCCAGCAGTGACTCGACTAGCGGGGGGGCAGATACGCAGTATTTT
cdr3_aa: CASSDSTSGGADTQYF

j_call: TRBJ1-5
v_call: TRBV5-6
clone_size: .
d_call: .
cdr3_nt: TGTGCCAACAGTCATTCAGGGTGGAGCAATCAGCCCCAGCATTTT
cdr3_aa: CANSHSGWSNQPQHF